This record covers a single TCR beta chain. The antigen is undetermined. At the deep level, the assay was run. The data were produced by immunoSEQ multiplex PCR, yet TCRdb's version contains in-frame clones alone and is incomplete. This repertoire shows hundreds of thousands of clones, about 96% found once; its top ten account for around 0.1%. Naive CD8 cells lacked CD45RO, underwent positive selection for CCR7 and left out terminally differentiated effector memory CD45RA+ cells. Donors comprised only Caucasian adults living in Nashville, Tennessee. These data are taken from a study of shared clonotypes between healthy human individuals. Notes on the study in general: Among the subsets, naive ones generally showed larger estimated richness than memory ones.

Germline V gene lookup returns CDR1 MNHEY and CDR2 SVGAGI. After removal of 7 bases from V and 3 bases from J, the junction contained 4 bases not matched to a gene. The CDR3 consists of 14 residues. Input material: naive CD8+ T cells sorted from blood. This receptor was identified in a woman aged 25 to 45 in good health. The rearrangement uses TRBV6-5 and TRBJ2-1; 9 bases are shared with TRBD2. CDR3 sequence: CASMAGGYYNEQFF. CDR3 nucleotide sequence: TGTGCCAGCATGGCGGGAGGGTACTACAATGAGCAGTTCTTC.